What follows are 27 T cell receptor beta chains derived from one specimen sequenced in a study of cytomegalovirus exposure and HLA in healthy donors. Primers included in the PCR were 60 Vbeta and 13 Jbeta primers. The table came from immunoSEQ multiplex PCR; TCRdb's copy has only in-frame clones and leaves some out. Here the sample spans some 120,000 clones, about 80% being singletons. The sequencing sample was made of PBMCs. These receptors were collected from a man aged 30 to 39 in good health and CMV-seronegative.

The rearrangement links TRBV7-2 to TRBJ1-5, with 7 bases aligning to TRBD1. CDR1 and CDR2 from the germline V gene are SGHTA and FQGNSA. V was pared by 5 bases and J by 7 bases, with 5 bases of the junction left unmatched. The CDR3 is 13 amino acids. This CDR3 reads CASSDRVLQPQHF. The DNA of the CDR3 is TGTGCCAGCAGCGACAGGGTTCTGCAGCCCCAGCATTTT. Full variable domain (outside the CDR3, taken from reference TRBV7-2 and TRBJ1-5): GAGVSQSPSNKVTEKGKDVELRCDPISGHTALYWYRQSLGQGLEFLIYFQGNSAPDKSGLPSDRFSAERTGGSVSTLTIQRTQQEDSAVYLCASSDRVLQPQHFGDGTRLSIL.

This rearrangement joins TRBV6-6 to TRBJ1-5; D might be TRBD1 (5 bases). Trimming cost V 1 base and J 6 bases, with 10 bases left between them. Germline loops: CDR1 MNHNY, CDR2 SVGAGI (reference sequence). This CDR3 has 14 amino acids. The CDR3 here is CASSYYRTGQPQHF. CDR3 bases: TGTGCCAGCAGTTACTACAGGACCGGTCAGCCCCAGCATTTT.

The chain carries TRBV6-1 and TRBJ1-2; the match to TRBD1 covers 7 bases. Per germline, CDR1 MNHNS and CDR2 SASEGT. Trimming removed 0 bases from V and 7 bases from J; junction bases left unmatched: 2. The CDR3 runs to 13 residues. In nucleotides, the CDR3 is TGTGCCAGCAGTGAAGCGCGGACAGGTGGCTACACCTTC. Translating gives CASSEARTGGYTF.

This chain uses TRBV2 with TRBJ1-1, with D possibly being TRBD1 (5 bases). The CDR3 consists of 16 residues. V lost 2 bases and J 2 bases, leaving 15 bases between the germline ends. CDR1 and CDR2 from the germline V gene are SNHLY and FYNNEI. The DNA for the CDR3 is TGTGCCAGCAGTGAAAGTTCGGAAGGGGCAAACACTGAAGCTTTCTTT. This translates into CASSESSEGANTEAFF.

The V gene is TRBV9, the J gene TRBJ2-3, with 8 positions matching TRBD1. The germline V gene has CDR1 SGDLS and CDR2 YYNGEE. This CDR3 is built from 15 residues. J was trimmed by 3 bases and V by 0 bases; bases with no gene match: 3. CDR3 protein: CASSVEQGGTDTQYF. The CDR3 DNA sequence: TGTGCCAGCAGCGTAGAACAGGGGGGAACAGATACGCAGTATTTT.

The chain employs TRBV5-4 and TRBJ2-1; the D is unclear. Germline V gene sequence: CDR1 SGHNT, CDR2 YYREEE (reference sequence). With 0 bases removed from V and 0 bases from J, the gap between germline ends came to 7 bases. The CDR3 loop spans 15 amino acids. DNA for the CDR3: TGTGCCAGCAGCTTGGACAGTAGCTCCTACAATGAGCAGTTCTTC. It codes for CASSLDSSSYNEQFF.

This chain uses TRBV4-3 with TRBJ2-2; D is perhaps TRBD1 (5 bases). CDR3 size: 16 residues. Trimming cost V 4 bases and J 4 bases, with 16 bases left between them. Per germline, CDR1 LGHNA and CDR2 YSLEER. The CDR3 DNA reads as TGCGCCAGCAGCCTGCAGGGTAGGGGCGGCACCGGGGAGCTGTTTTTT. This gives the protein CASSLQGRGGTGELFF.

This chain links TRBV19 with TRBJ1-5, with TRBD1 identical over 7 bases. The CDR3 has 15 amino acids. Germline loops: CDR1 LNHDA, CDR2 SQIVND (reference sequence). The V segment lost 3 bases and the J segment 2 bases; nucleotides outside the gene matches: 4. CDR3 amino acids: CASSIDRAGNQPQHF. The CDR3 bases are TGTGCCAGTAGTATCGACAGGGCGGGCAATCAGCCCCAGCATTTT.

This chain joins TRBV5-1 and TRBJ1-3, with D unclear. CDR3 length: 15 residues. V dropped 1 base and J dropped 3 bases, with 11 bases sitting between them. Looked up from germline, CDR1 is SGHRS and CDR2 is YFSETQ. DNA of the CDR3: TGCGCCAGCAGCTTGCCCCGCGAAAGTGGAAACACCATATATTTT. As protein: CASSLPRESGNTIYF. The entire variable domain, with the rest obtained from reference TRBV5-1 and TRBJ1-3, is as follows: KAGVTQTPRYLIKTRGQQVTLSCSPISGHRSVSWYQQTPGQGLQFLFEYFSETQRNKGNFPGRFSGRQFSNSRSEMNVSTLELGDSALYLCASSLPRESGNTIYFGEGSWLTVV.

V is TRBV19 and J is TRBJ2-5; D possibly corresponds to TRBD1 (5 bases). V lost 5 bases to trimming and J lost 4 bases, with 17 bases between them. The CDR3 is made up of 15 amino acids. Germline V gene sequence: CDR1 LNHDA, CDR2 SQIVND (reference sequence). The CDR3 sequence: CASSPKKAGLETQYF. In DNA form, the CDR3 reads TGTGCCAGTAGTCCGAAAAAAGCAGGGTTAGAGACCCAGTACTTC. The whole variable domain, remainder taken from reference TRBV19 and TRBJ2-5, is DGGITQSPKYLFRKEGQNVTLSCEQNLNHDAMYWYRQDPGQGLRLIYYSQIVNDFQKGDIAEGYSVSREKKESFPLTVTSAQKNPTAFYLCASSPKKAGLETQYFGPGTRLLVL.

The V gene is TRBV18, the J gene TRBJ1-1; the D is unclear. Trimming left V 0 bases short and J 0 bases short, with 5 bases between. CDR3 size: 14 residues. Germline V gene lookup returns CDR1 KGHSH and CDR2 LQKENI. Here the CDR3 DNA reads TGTGCCAGCTCACCACCCGGGGTGAACACTGAAGCTTTCTTT. Translation: CASSPPGVNTEAFF.

V gene TRBV19 combines with J gene TRBJ2-3, with D perhaps TRBD2 (5 bases). The CDR3 loop spans 14 amino acids. Between the trimmed V and J ends, which lost 5 bases and 0 bases, there was a span of 9 bases. The germline gives CDR1 LNHDA, CDR2 SQIVND (reference sequence). The CDR3 nucleotides are TGTGCCAGTAGTCGAGGGTCCAGCACAGATACGCAGTATTTT. This sequence encodes CASSRGSSTDTQYF.

The chain joins TRBV28 to TRBJ2-7; 8 nucleotides align to TRBD2. Germline CDR1 is MDHEN and CDR2 is SYDVKM. The CDR3 has 14 amino acids. V shed 8 bases, J shed 0 bases, and the junction held 6 bases outside the gene matches. The CDR3 here is CASLRGGSSYEQYF. The DNA for the CDR3 is TGTGCCAGCTTACGGGGGGGGAGCTCCTACGAGCAGTACTTC.

The CDR3 reads CSVETGSYNEQFF. The CDR3 nucleotides read TGCAGCGTTGAGACGGGCTCCTACAATGAGCAGTTCTTC. The chain uses TRBV29-1 and TRBJ2-1; D is uncertain. The CDR3 spans 13 residues. Germline-derived CDR1 and CDR2 are SQVTM and ANQGSEA. Trimming removed 3 bases from V and 0 bases from J, with 6 bases in between.

The genes are TRBV9 and TRBJ1-1; 12 bases are shared with TRBD1. The V segment lost 0 bases and the J segment 3 bases; nucleotides outside the gene matches: 9. CDR1 is SGDLS and CDR2 is YYNGEE in the germline V gene. CDR3 length: 18 amino acids. CDR3 region: CASSVAGTGGGLYTEAFF. The CDR3 DNA is TGTGCCAGCAGCGTAGCCGGGACAGGGGGCGGATTGTACACTGAAGCTTTCTTT. The full variable domain, rest sourced from reference TRBV9 and TRBJ1-1, is DSGVTQTPKHLITATGQRVTLRCSPRSGDLSVYWYQQSLDQGLQFLIQYYNGEERAKGNILERFSAQQFPDLHSELNLSSLELGDSALYFCASSVAGTGGGLYTEAFFGQGTRLTVV.

The rearrangement joins TRBV28 to TRBJ2-2; no reliable D call. CDR3 length: 15 amino acids. V was pared by 2 bases and J by 8 bases, with 15 bases between. Germline assignment: CDR1 MDHEN and CDR2 SYDVKM. The CDR3 DNA reads TGTGCCAGCAGTTTACTAGTACCTGGATCTGGGGAGCTGTTTTTT. Translated, it gives CASSLLVPGSGELFF.

The chain couples TRBV5-6 to TRBJ2-5; TRBD1 might be the D (8 bases). Trimming left V 3 bases short and J 1 base short, with 13 bases between. The CDR3 has 15 residues. The V gene's germline CDR1 is SGHDT and CDR2 YYEEEE. This CDR3 reads CASSYRGGFQETQYF. The CDR3 DNA sequence: TGTGCCAGCAGCTACAGGGGGGGATTCCAAGAGACCCAGTACTTC.

The chain uses TRBV29-1 and TRBJ2-3; TRBD1 agrees at 10 bases. The trim removed 7 bases at V and 6 bases at J, leaving 4 bases unmatched. From germline, CDR1 is SQVTM and CDR2 ANQGSEA. CDR3 size: 12 residues. The CDR3 spells CSAGTGEDTQYF. DNA of the CDR3: TGCAGCGCCGGGACAGGGGAGGATACGCAGTATTTT.

The chain carries TRBV5-8 and TRBJ1-4; the D is unclear. CDR1 is SGHTS and CDR2 is YDEGEE in the germline V gene. There are 17 residues in the CDR3. With 3 bases removed from V and 0 bases from J, the gap between germline ends came to 15 bases. This CDR3 is CASSSGTAPATNEKLFF. DNA for the CDR3: TGTGCCAGCAGCTCCGGAACAGCCCCTGCAACTAATGAAAAACTGTTTTTT.

The rearrangement uses TRBV9 and TRBJ2-7; 10 bases agree with TRBD1. The germline CDR1 and CDR2 sequences are SGDLS and YYNGEE. The CDR3 is 14 amino acids. V was clipped by 0 bases and J by 4 bases; unmatched bases: 1. The CDR3 DNA follows: TGTGCCAGCAGCGTAGAGGGACAGGGGTACGAGCAGTACTTC. Encoded protein: CASSVEGQGYEQYF. The complete variable domain, with remaining parts taken from reference TRBV9 and TRBJ2-7, reads DSGVTQTPKHLITATGQRVTLRCSPRSGDLSVYWYQQSLDQGLQFLIQYYNGEERAKGNILERFSAQQFPDLHSELNLSSLELGDSALYFCASSVEGQGYEQYFGPGTRLTVT.

The chain links TRBV18 to TRBJ1-1; a possible D gene is TRBD1 (5 bases). V shed 5 bases and J shed 2 bases, with 9 bases lying between them. Per the germline V gene, CDR1 is KGHSH and CDR2 is LQKENI. The CDR3 runs to 13 residues. CDR3 sequence: CASSSGGNTEAFF. DNA of the CDR3: TGTGCCAGCTCATCCGGGGGAAACACTGAAGCTTTCTTT.

The V gene is TRBV7-9, the J gene TRBJ1-1; 7 nucleotides agree with TRBD1. There are 16 residues in the CDR3. The germline V gene encodes CDR1 SEHNR and CDR2 FQNEAQ (reference sequence). V lost 4 bases to trimming and J lost 6 bases; unmatched junction nucleotides: 14. This CDR3 is CASSSPLLTGNAEAFF. The CDR3 nucleotides read TGTGCCAGCAGCTCCCCACTCTTGACAGGGAATGCTGAAGCTTTCTTT.

This clone was counted only a few times. V and J are TRBV19 and TRBJ2-7; D unresolved. Between the trimmed V and J ends, which lost 5 bases and 0 bases, there was a span of 11 bases. CDR1 is LNHDA, CDR2 SQIVND, per germline (reference sequence). CDR3 length: 14 residues. The CDR3 DNA reads as TGTGCCAGTAGTCAGACACCGAGCTCCTACGAGCAGTACTTC. This translates into CASSQTPSSYEQYF.

This clone was seen once. The rearrangement links TRBV2 to TRBJ1-1; D not resolved. V was shortened by 0 bases and J by 7 bases, with 12 bases between the two germline ends. Germline CDR1 SNHLY, CDR2 FYNNEI. This CDR3 has 14 amino acids. The CDR3 DNA follows: TGTGCCAGCAGTGAAGCGGGCCGGCAAGGTGAAGCTTTCTTT. It yields the protein CASSEAGRQGEAFF.

In the case of this clone: The junction shows a germline mismatch at one end, possibly a read error. The CDR3 nucleotides are TGTGCCAGCAGTTCACGTACCCCGGGACAGGGTTCCTACGATGAGCAGTTCTTC. It is translated as CASSSRTPGQGSYDEQFF. This sequence joins TRBV7-6 and TRBJ2-1, with 9 positions matching TRBD1. From germline, CDR1 is SGHVS and CDR2 FNYEAQ. The CDR3 length is 18 residues.

The rearrangement uses TRBV7-9 and TRBJ1-1; D is uncertain. The germline V gene encodes CDR1 SEHNR and CDR2 FQNEAQ (reference sequence). Trimming left V 3 bases short and J 8 bases short, with 10 bases between. The CDR3 spans 12 residues. CDR3 region: CASSFNSLEAFF. The CDR3 region has the DNA TGTGCCAGCAGCTTCAATTCACTGGAAGCTTTCTTT.

This clone was counted a few times. The J gene is TRBJ2-7, the V gene TRBV6-5; unclear D gene. Germline values: CDR1 MNHEY, CDR2 SVGAGI. V lost 2 bases to trimming and J lost 2 bases, with 13 bases between them. The CDR3 runs to 15 residues. In nucleotides, the CDR3 is TGTGCCAGCAGTTACATCCGCCAGGCCCCCTACGAGCAGTACTTC. It encodes CASSYIRQAPYEQYF.